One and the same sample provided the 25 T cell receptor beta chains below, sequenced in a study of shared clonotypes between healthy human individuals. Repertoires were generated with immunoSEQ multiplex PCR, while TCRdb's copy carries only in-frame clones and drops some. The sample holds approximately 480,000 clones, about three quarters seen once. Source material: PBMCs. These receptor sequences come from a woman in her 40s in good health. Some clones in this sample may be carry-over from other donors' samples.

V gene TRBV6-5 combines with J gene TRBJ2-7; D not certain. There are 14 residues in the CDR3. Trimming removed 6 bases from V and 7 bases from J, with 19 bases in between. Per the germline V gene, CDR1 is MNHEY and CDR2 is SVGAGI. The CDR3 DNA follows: TGTGCCAGCAGACCACGTGGGTCCCCCGGGGAGCAGTACTTC. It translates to CASRPRGSPGEQYF.

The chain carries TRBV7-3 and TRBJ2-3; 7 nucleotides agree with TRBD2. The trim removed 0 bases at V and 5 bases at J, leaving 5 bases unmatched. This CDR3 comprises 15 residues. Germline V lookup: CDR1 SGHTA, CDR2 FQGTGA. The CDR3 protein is CASSLTAGEVDTQYF. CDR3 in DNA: TGTGCCAGCAGCTTAACCGCGGGAGAGGTAGATACGCAGTATTTT.

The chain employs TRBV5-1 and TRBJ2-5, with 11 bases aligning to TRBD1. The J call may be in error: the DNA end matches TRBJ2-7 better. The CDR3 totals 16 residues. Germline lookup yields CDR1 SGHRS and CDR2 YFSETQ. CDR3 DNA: TGCGCCAGCAGCTTGGGTGGGACAGGGGGGACCTACGAGCAGTACTTC. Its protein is CASSLGGTGGTYEQYF.

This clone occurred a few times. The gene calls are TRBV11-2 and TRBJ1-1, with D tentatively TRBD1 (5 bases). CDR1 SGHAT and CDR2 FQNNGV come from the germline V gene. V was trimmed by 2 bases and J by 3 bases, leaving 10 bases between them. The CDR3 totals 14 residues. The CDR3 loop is CASSLNWGDTEAFF. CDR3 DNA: TGTGCCAGCAGCTTAAATTGGGGGGACACTGAAGCTTTCTTT.

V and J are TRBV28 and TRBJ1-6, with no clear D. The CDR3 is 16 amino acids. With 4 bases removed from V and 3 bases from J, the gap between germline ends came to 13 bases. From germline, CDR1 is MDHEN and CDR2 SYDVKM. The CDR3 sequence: CASSYDWTLYNSPLHF. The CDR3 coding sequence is TGTGCCAGCAGTTATGATTGGACCCTCTATAATTCACCCCTCCACTTT.

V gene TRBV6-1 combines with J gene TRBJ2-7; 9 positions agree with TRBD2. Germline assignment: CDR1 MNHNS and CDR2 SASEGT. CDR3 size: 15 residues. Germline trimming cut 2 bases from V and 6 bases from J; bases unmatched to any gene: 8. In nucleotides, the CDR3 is TGTGCCAGCAGTGAAAGGCCAGCGGGAGGCTCCGAGCAGTACTTC. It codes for CASSERPAGGSEQYF.

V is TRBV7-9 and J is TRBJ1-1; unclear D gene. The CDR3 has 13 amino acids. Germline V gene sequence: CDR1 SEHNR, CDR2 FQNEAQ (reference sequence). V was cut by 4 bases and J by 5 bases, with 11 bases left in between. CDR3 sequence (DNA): TGTGCCAGCAGCTCCAATACAGAGACTGAAGCTTTCTTT. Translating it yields CASSSNTETEAFF.

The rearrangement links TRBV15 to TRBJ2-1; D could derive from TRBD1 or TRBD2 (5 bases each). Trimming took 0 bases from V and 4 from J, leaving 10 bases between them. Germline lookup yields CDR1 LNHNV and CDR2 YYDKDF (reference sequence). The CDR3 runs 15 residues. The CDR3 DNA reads TGTGCCACCAGCAGAGAACGGGGCCCATACAATGAGCAGTTCTTC. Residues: CATSRERGPYNEQFF.

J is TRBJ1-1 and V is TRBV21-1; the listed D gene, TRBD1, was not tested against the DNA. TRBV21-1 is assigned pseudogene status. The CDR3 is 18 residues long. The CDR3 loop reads CASSKPPNTGSPAAEAFF. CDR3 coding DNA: TGTGCCAGCAGCAAACCACCCAACACAGGGTCGCCCGCCGCTGAAGCTTTCTTT.

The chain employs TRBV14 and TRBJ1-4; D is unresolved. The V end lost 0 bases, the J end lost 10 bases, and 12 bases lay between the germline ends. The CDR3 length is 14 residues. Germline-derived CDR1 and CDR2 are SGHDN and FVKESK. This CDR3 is CASSQDRAIGKLFF. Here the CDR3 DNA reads TGTGCCAGCAGCCAAGATCGGGCGATCGGAAAACTGTTTTTT.

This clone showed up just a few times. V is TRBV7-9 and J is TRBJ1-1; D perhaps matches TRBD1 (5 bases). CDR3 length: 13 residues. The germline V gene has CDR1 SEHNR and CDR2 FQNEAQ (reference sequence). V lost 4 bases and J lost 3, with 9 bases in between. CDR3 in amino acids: CASSSQADTEAFF. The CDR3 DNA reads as TGTGCCAGCAGCTCACAGGCTGACACTGAAGCTTTCTTT.

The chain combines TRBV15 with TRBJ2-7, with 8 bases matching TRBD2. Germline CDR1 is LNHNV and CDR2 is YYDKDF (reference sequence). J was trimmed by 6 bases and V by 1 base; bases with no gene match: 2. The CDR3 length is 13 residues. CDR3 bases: TGTGCCACCAGCAGAGCGGCGGGGGGCGAGCAGTACTTC. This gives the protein CATSRAAGGEQYF. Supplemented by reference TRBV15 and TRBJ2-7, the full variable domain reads DAMVIQNPRYQVTQFGKPVTLSCSQTLNHNVMYWYQQKSSQAPKLLFHYYDKDFNNEADTPDNFQSRRPNTSFCFLDIRSPGLGDTAMYLCATSRAAGGEQYFGPGTRLTVT.

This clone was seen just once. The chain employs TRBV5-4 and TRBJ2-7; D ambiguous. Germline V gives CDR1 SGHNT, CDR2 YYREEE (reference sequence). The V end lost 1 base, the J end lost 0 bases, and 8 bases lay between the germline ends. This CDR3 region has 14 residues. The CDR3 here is CASSLYSSSYEQYF. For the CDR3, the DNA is TGTGCCAGCAGCTTGTACTCGAGCTCCTACGAGCAGTACTTC. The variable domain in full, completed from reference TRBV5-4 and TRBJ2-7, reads ETGVTQSPTHLIKTRGQQVTLRCSSQSGHNTVSWYQQALGQGPQFIFQYYREEENGRGNFPPRFSGLQFPNYSSELNVNALELDDSALYLCASSLYSSSYEQYFGPGTRLTVT.

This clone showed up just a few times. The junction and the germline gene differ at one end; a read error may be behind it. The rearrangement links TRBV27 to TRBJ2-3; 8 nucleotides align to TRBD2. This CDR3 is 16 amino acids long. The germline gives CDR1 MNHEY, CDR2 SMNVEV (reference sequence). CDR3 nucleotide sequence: TGTGCCAGCAGTTTGGGCGGGGGGATCCCTCTAGCACAGATCCGATTT. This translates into CASSLGGGIPLAQIRF.

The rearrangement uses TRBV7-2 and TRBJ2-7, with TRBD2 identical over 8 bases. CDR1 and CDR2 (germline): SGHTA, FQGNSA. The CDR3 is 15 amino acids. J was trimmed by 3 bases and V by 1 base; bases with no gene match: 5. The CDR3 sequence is CASSLGGLANYEQYF. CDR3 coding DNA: TGTGCCAGCAGCTTAGGAGGACTAGCTAACTACGAGCAGTACTTC.

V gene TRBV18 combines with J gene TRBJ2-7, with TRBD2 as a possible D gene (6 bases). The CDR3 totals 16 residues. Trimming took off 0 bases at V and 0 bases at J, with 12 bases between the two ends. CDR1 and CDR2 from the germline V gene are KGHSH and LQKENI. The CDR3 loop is CASSPPVSEGSYEQYF. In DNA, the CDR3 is TGTGCCAGCTCACCACCGGTTTCGGAGGGCTCCTACGAGCAGTACTTC.

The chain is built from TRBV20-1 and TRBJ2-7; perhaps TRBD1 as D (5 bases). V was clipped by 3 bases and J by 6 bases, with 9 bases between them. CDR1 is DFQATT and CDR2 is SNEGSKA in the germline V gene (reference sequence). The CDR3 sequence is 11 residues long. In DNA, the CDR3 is TGCAGTGCTAGTCACAGGCGCGAGCAGTACTTC. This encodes CSASHRREQYF.

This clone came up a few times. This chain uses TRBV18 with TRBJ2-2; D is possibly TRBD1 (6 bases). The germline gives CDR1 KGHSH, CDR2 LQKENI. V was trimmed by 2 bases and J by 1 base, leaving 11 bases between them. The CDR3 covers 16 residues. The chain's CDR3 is CASSPSDRLNTGELFF. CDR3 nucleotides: TGTGCCAGCTCACCATCGGACAGATTGAACACCGGGGAGCTGTTTTTT.

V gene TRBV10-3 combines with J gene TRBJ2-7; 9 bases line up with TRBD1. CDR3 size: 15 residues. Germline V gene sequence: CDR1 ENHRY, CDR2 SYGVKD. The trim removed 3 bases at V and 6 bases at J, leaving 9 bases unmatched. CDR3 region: CAISEGDRDVGEQYF. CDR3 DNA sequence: TGTGCCATCAGTGAAGGGGACAGGGATGTTGGCGAGCAGTACTTC.

In DNA form, the CDR3 reads TGTGCCAGCAGTTTAATCAGTCTGAACACTGAAGCTTTCTTT. Its protein is CASSLISLNTEAFF. The chain recombines TRBV28 with TRBJ1-1; D is unresolved. V lost 2 bases, J lost 0 bases, and 7 bases lay in between. The germline gives CDR1 MDHEN, CDR2 SYDVKM. The CDR3 has 14 residues. The whole variable domain, remainder taken from reference TRBV28 and TRBJ1-1, is DVKVTQSSRYLVKRTGEKVFLECVQDMDHENMFWYRQDPGLGLRLIYFSYDVKMKEKGDIPEGYSVSREKKERFSLILESASTNQTSMYLCASSLISLNTEAFFGQGTRLTVV.

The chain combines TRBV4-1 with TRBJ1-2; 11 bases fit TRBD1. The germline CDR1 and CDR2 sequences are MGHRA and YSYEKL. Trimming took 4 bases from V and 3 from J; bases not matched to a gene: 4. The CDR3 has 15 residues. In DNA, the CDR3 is TGCGCCAGCAGCCCGGACAGGGGGCCTGACTATGGCTACACCTTC. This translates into CASSPDRGPDYGYTF.

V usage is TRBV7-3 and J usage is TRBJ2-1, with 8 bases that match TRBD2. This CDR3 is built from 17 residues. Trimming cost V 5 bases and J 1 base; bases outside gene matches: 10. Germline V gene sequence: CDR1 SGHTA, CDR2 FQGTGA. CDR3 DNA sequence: TGTGCCAGCAGCCTCCGGGGGGGTTTCCGATCCTACAATGAGCAGTTCTTC. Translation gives CASSLRGGFRSYNEQFF. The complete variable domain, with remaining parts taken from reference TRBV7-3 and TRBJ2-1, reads GAGVSQTPSNKVTEKGKYVELRCDPISGHTALYWYRQSLGQGPEFLIYFQGTGAADDSGLPNDRFFAVRPEGSVSTLKIQRTERGDSAVYLCASSLRGGFRSYNEQFFGPGTRLTVL.

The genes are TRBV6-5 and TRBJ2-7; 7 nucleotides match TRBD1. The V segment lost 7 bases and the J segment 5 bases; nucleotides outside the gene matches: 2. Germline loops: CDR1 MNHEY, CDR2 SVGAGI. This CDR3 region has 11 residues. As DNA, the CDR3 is TGTGCCAGCAAAACAGGGGACGAGCAGTACTTC. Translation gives CASKTGDEQYF.

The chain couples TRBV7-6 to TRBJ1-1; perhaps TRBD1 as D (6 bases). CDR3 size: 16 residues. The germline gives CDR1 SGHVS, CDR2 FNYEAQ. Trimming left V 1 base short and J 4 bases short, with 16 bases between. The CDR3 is CASSLGIAGAGTEAFF. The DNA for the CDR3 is TGTGCCAGCAGCTTAGGGATTGCGGGGGCGGGCACTGAAGCTTTCTTT.

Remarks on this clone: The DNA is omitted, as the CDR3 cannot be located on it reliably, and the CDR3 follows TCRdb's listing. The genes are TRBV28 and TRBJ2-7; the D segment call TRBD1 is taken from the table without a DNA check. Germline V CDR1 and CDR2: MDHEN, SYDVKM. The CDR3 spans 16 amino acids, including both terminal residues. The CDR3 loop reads CASSLFGAGTAPLEYF.